These 26 T cell receptor beta chains originate from one sample sequenced in a study of CD8 T cells in Susac syndrome. RNA amounts of about 0.5 to 1 ug underwent reverse transcription with random hexamers. TCRdb re-called the immunoSEQ multiplex PCR reads through MiXCR, storing one row per CDR3 protein. This sample yields just over 150,000 distinct CDR3 sequences, of which about 95% are seen a single time; about 0.15% belongs to the top ten. The source material was CD8+ T cells from PBMCs. The receptors stem from a human donor with multiple sclerosis.

The chain couples TRBV20-1 to TRBJ2-7; D is ambiguous. Trimming removed 0 bases from V and 0 bases from J, with 9 bases in between. Germline V gives CDR1 DFQATT, CDR2 SNEGSKA (reference sequence). The CDR3 totals 14 residues. DNA of the CDR3: TGCAGTGCTAGAGATTTGGGCTTCTCCTACGAGCAGTACTTC. It translates to CSARDLGFSYEQYF.

The DNA for the CDR3 is TGCAGCGTTGAAGAAAGGGAAGAGACCCAGTACTTC. This codes for CSVEEREETQYF. The chain employs TRBV29-1 and TRBJ2-5; D ambiguous. The CDR3 consists of 12 residues. CDR1 and CDR2 (germline): SQVTM, ANQGSEA. The ends were cut back, 0 bases at V and 3 bases at J, with 5 bases in the middle. The complete variable domain, with remaining parts taken from reference TRBV29-1 and TRBJ2-5, reads SAVISQKPSRDICQRGTSLTIQCQVDSQVTMMFWYRQQPGQSLTLIATANQGSEATYESGFVIDKFPISRPNLTFSTLTVSNMSPEDSSIYLCSVEEREETQYFGPGTRLLVL.

The chain recombines TRBV9 with TRBJ1-1; tentatively, D is TRBD1 (5 bases). V lost 4 bases and J lost 5, with 15 bases in between. This CDR3 comprises 14 residues. In germline, CDR1 is SGDLS, CDR2 YYNGEE. CDR3 amino acids: CASSPSGLSTEAFF. The CDR3 DNA sequence: TGTGCCAGCAGCCCCTCGGGGCTAAGTACTGAAGCTTTCTTT.

This clonotype was counted once. The CDR3 DNA reads as TGTGCCAGCAGAACAGGGTACAATCAGCCCCAGCATTTT. This sequence encodes CASRTGYNQPQHF. The chain recombines TRBV21-1 with TRBJ1-5; TRBD1 reflects the table's D call only, with no check against the DNA. TRBV21-1 is marked as a pseudogene. This CDR3 spans 13 amino acids.

A single count supports this clonotype. The chain has TRBV30 and TRBJ2-3; D ambiguous. Trimming removed 4 bases from V and 6 bases from J, with 14 bases in between. There are 13 residues in the CDR3. Germline lookup yields CDR1 GTSNPN and CDR2 SVGIG (reference sequence). CDR3 coding DNA: TGTGCCTGGACGGTATTCTCTGGGGATACGCAGTATTTT. This gives the protein CAWTVFSGDTQYF.

The genes are TRBV2 and TRBJ2-4, with TRBD1 as a possible D gene (5 bases). Germline V gene sequence: CDR1 SNHLY, CDR2 FYNNEI. CDR3 length equals 16 residues. The V end was cut by 4 bases, the J end by 1 base, with 14 bases between. The CDR3 DNA reads TGTGCCAGCAGTGGGCTACTGGGGCAGGCCAAAAACATTCAGTACTTC. Translating gives CASSGLLGQAKNIQYF.

The chain recombines TRBV20-1 with TRBJ2-1; D uncertain. The CDR3 contains 13 residues. Germline V lookup: CDR1 DFQATT, CDR2 SNEGSKA (reference sequence). V lost 4 bases, J lost 9 bases, and 16 bases lay in between. The CDR3 nucleotides are TGCAGTGCTACCCTTAGGAATGGGCCTGAGCAGTTCTTC. This translates into CSATLRNGPEQFF.

The chain has TRBV5-1 and TRBJ1-2; 10 positions match TRBD1. The CDR3 has 16 amino acids. Losses at the gene ends were 4 bases for V and 6 bases for J; bases not matched to a gene: 12. CDR1 and CDR2 from the germline V gene are SGHRS and YFSETQ. CDR3 coding DNA: TGCGCCAGCAGCCCGTACAAGACAGGGGGCGCAGATGGCTACACCTTC. As protein: CASSPYKTGGADGYTF.

This chain uses TRBV7-9 with TRBJ2-7, with a possible D match to TRBD1 (6 bases). V was cut by 6 bases and J by 3 bases, with 15 bases left in between. The CDR3 extends over 14 amino acids. The germline V gene has CDR1 SEHNR and CDR2 FQNEAQ (reference sequence). The CDR3 DNA reads as TGTGCCAGCAGTTACGCAGGGGAAAACTACGAGCAGTACTTC. Amino acid sequence: CASSYAGENYEQYF. Combining the CDR3 with reference TRBV7-9 and TRBJ2-7 gives the whole variable domain DTGVSQNPRHKITKRGQNVTFRCDPISEHNRLYWYRQTLGQGPEFLTYFQNEAQLEKSRLLSDRFSAERPKGSFSTLEIQRTEQGDSAMYLCASSYAGENYEQYFGPGTRLTVT.

The chain uses TRBV13 and TRBJ1-2; 8 positions match TRBD1. J gave up 0 bases and V 3 bases, and 3 bases lay outside the gene matches. Germline CDR1 PRHDT, CDR2 FYEKMQ (reference sequence). CDR3 size: 15 residues. The DNA of the CDR3 is TGTGCCAGCAGCTTGGGACAGGAGACTAACTATGGCTACACCTTC. Its protein product is CASSLGQETNYGYTF. The complete variable domain, with remaining parts taken from reference TRBV13 and TRBJ1-2, reads AAGVIQSPRHLIKEKRETATLKCYPIPRHDTVYWYQQGPGQDPQFLISFYEKMQSDKGSIPDRFSAQQFSDYHSELNMSSLELGDSALYFCASSLGQETNYGYTFGSGTRLTVV.

The gene calls are TRBV12-3 or TRBV12-4 and TRBJ1-2; D perhaps matches TRBD1 (6 bases). Trimming left V 5 bases short and J 2 bases short, with 15 bases between. The CDR3 contains 15 residues. Here the CDR3 DNA reads TGTGCCAGCAGTCCAAACGCCGGGGGCAACTATGGCTACACCTTC. It encodes CASSPNAGGNYGYTF.

The rearrangement links TRBV6-2 or TRBV6-3 to TRBJ2-2; D remains unclear. V lost 6 bases and J 4 bases, leaving 15 bases between the germline ends. This CDR3 contains 15 residues. From germline, CDR1 is MNHEY and CDR2 SVGEGT. Written as DNA, the CDR3 is TGTGCCAGCAGCCACCTCGGCGGTGGCACCGGGGAGCTGTTTTTT. Amino acids: CASSHLGGGTGELFF.

V is TRBV20-1 and J is TRBJ1-1; D is unclear. The CDR3 has 13 residues. Trimming removed 4 bases at V and 8 bases at J, with 17 bases between. CDR1 DFQATT and CDR2 SNEGSKA come from the germline V gene (reference sequence). The DNA for the CDR3 is TGCAGTGCTACCCTGGGTGAGCGCGCAGAAGCTTTCTTT. Protein sequence: CSATLGERAEAFF.

The V gene is TRBV3-1, the J gene TRBJ2-3; TRBD2 agrees at 9 bases. The CDR3 is 17 amino acids. Germline V gives CDR1 LGHDT, CDR2 YNNKEL (reference sequence). With 2 bases clipped from V and 3 bases from J, the junction kept 9 bases outside the gene matches. CDR3 loop: CASSQFPLAGRTDTQYF. The CDR3 DNA follows: TGTGCCAGCAGCCAATTCCCCCTAGCGGGGCGTACAGATACGCAGTATTTT.

The rearrangement links TRBV3-1 to TRBJ2-1; a weak D match, TRBD1 (5 bases). The CDR3 length is 15 residues. The V end was cut by 0 bases, the J end by 4 bases, with 10 bases between. Germline CDR1 and CDR2: LGHDT and YNNKEL (reference sequence). The CDR3 region has the DNA TGTGCCAGCAGCCAAGACAGGGCAACATACAATGAGCAGTTCTTC. It encodes CASSQDRATYNEQFF.

The gene calls are TRBV2 and TRBJ1-2; D unclear. Trimming took 0 bases from V and 5 from J, leaving 7 bases between them. The CDR3 contains 13 residues. Germline assignment: CDR1 SNHLY and CDR2 FYNNEI. The CDR3, as DNA: TGTGCCAGCAGTGAAGCGCCTGGGTATGGCTACACCTTC. Translating gives CASSEAPGYGYTF.

The table lists this clonotype with a count of one. This chain links TRBV5-6 with TRBJ1-2, with a weak D call TRBD1 (5 bases). The V gene's germline CDR1 is SGHDT and CDR2 YYEEEE. The CDR3 extends over 18 amino acids. V shed 4 bases and J shed 2 bases, with 24 bases lying between them. Here the CDR3 DNA reads TGTGCCAGCAGCCTGGGGACCAGGCTGAACCAGCTCAACTATGGCTACACCTTC. It specifies CASSLGTRLNQLNYGYTF.

The sample holds a few counts of this clonotype. The chain uses TRBV5-6 and TRBJ2-5; no definite D call. This CDR3 contains 12 residues. The ends were cut back, 0 bases at V and 1 base at J, with 1 base in the middle. The V gene's germline CDR1 is SGHDT and CDR2 YYEEEE. This chain's CDR3 is CASSLGQETQYF. DNA of the CDR3: TGTGCCAGCAGCTTGGGCCAAGAGACCCAGTACTTC.

J is TRBJ2-5 and V is TRBV12-3 or TRBV12-4; D is unclear. The CDR3 has 16 amino acids. V was pared by 5 bases and J by 2 bases, with 18 bases between. This CDR3 reads CASSPSVGPPQETQYF. The CDR3 nucleotides read TGTGCCAGCAGTCCGTCTGTGGGCCCTCCGCAAGAGACCCAGTACTTC.

The chain links TRBV5-6 to TRBJ2-7, with 12 nucleotides matching TRBD2. Germline V CDR1 and CDR2: SGHDT, YYEEEE. There are 14 residues in the CDR3. J was trimmed by 5 bases and V by 5 bases; bases with no gene match: 5. The CDR3 protein is CASRLAGGPHEQYV. The CDR3 DNA is TGTGCCAGCAGGCTAGCGGGGGGGCCCCACGAGCAGTACGTC.

This clonotype was seen once. The CDR3 DNA follows: TGCAGTGCTGGCGTGGCGGGAACCCTTCCTGAGACCCAGTACTTC. Protein sequence: CSAGVAGTLPETQYF. This chain uses TRBV20-1 with TRBJ2-5; TRBD2 is a possible D gene (6 bases). In germline, CDR1 is DFQATT, CDR2 SNEGSKA (reference sequence). Between the trimmed V and J ends, which lost 5 bases and 5 bases, there was a span of 21 bases. The CDR3 spans 15 residues.

The rearrangement uses TRBV30 and TRBJ2-3; no clear D. The CDR3 runs to 14 residues. V lost 0 bases, J lost 4 bases, and 11 bases lay in between. CDR1 and CDR2 from the germline V gene are GTSNPN and SVGIG (reference sequence). CDR3 sequence: CAWSVRLIPDTQYF. The CDR3, as DNA: TGTGCCTGGAGTGTACGTCTAATCCCAGATACGCAGTATTTT.

This chain connects TRBV27 to TRBJ2-7, with TRBD1 matching over 9 bases. The CDR3 is made up of 16 amino acids. Germline CDR1 reads MNHEY; CDR2 reads SMNVEV (reference sequence). Trimming at V came to 5 bases and at J to 1 base, leaving 9 bases not matched to a gene. The CDR3 DNA sequence: TGTGCCAGCAGTCCGTCTGGGACAGGGAGTTCCTACGAGCAGTACGTC. As protein: CASSPSGTGSSYEQYV.

V usage is TRBV5-1 and J usage is TRBJ2-7; weak D call: TRBD2 (5 bases). The V gene lost 4 bases and the J gene lost 3 bases, with 14 bases spanning the gap. The CDR3 is 14 residues long. Germline V gene lookup returns CDR1 SGHRS and CDR2 YFSETQ. CDR3 sequence (DNA): TGCGCCAGCAGCCCCTGGGAGCGCCTCTACGAGCAGTACTTC. Its translation is CASSPWERLYEQYF.

This clonotype has a single count. This sequence joins TRBV6-5 and TRBJ2-3; tentatively, D is TRBD1 or TRBD2 (5 bases each). This CDR3 is 16 amino acids long. CDR1 and CDR2 from the germline V gene are MNHEY and SVGAGI. V dropped 2 bases and J dropped 0 bases, with 12 bases sitting between them. For the CDR3, the DNA is TGTGCCAGCAGTTACGGTCGAGGGGTTAGCACAGATACGCAGTATTTT. Its translation is CASSYGRGVSTDTQYF.

This chain joins TRBV11-2 and TRBJ2-3; no firm D call. Germline CDR1 reads SGHAT; CDR2 reads FQNNGV. Trimming stripped 0 bases from V and 0 bases from J, with 7 bases between. This CDR3 comprises 15 residues. CDR3 in amino acids: CASSLEAPSTDTQYF. The CDR3 nucleotides read TGTGCCAGCAGCTTAGAGGCACCCAGCACAGATACGCAGTATTTT.